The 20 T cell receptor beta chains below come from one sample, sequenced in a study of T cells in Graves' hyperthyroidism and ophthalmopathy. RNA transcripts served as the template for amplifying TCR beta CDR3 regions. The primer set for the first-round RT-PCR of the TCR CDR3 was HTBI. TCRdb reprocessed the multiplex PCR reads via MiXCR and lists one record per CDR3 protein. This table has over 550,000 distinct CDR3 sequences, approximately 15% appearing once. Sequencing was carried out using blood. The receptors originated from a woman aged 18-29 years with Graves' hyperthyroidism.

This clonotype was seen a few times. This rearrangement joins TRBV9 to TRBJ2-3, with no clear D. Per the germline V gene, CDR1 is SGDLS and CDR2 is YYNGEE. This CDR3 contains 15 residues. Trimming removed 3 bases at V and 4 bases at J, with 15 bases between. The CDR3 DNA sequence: TGTGCCAGCAGCGCCCAGACTGGTAGGGCAGATACGCAGTATTTT. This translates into CASSAQTGRADTQYF. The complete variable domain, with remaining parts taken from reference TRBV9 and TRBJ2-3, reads DSGVTQTPKHLITATGQRVTLRCSPRSGDLSVYWYQQSLDQGLQFLIQYYNGEERAKGNILERFSAQQFPDLHSELNLSSLELGDSALYFCASSAQTGRADTQYFGPGTRLTVL.

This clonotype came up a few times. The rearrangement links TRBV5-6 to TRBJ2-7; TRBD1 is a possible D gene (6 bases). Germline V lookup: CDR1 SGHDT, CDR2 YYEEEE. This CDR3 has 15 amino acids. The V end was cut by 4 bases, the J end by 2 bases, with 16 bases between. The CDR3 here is CASSPRDKGTYEQYF. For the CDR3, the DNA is TGTGCCAGCAGCCCCAGGGACAAGGGTACCTACGAGCAGTACTTC.

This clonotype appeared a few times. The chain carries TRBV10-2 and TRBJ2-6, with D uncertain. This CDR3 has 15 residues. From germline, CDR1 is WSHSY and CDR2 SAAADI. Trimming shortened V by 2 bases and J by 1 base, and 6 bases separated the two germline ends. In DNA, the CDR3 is TGCGCCAGCAGTGAGCCGATTTCTGGGGCCAACGTCCTGACTTTC. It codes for CASSEPISGANVLTF.

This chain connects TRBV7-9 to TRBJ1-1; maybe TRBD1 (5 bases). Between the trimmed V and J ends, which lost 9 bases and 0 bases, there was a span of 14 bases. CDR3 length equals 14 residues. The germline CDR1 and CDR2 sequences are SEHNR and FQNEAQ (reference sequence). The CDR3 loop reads CASTTGTMNTEAFF. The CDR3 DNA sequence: TGTGCCAGTACCACAGGAACCATGAACACTGAAGCTTTCTTT.

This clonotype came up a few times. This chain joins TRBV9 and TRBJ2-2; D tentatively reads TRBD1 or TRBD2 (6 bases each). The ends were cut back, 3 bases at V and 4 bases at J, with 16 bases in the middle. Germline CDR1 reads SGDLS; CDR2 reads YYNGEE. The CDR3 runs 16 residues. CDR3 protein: CASSAEGGTSTGELFF. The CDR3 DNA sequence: TGTGCCAGCAGCGCAGAGGGGGGAACCAGCACCGGGGAGCTGTTTTTT.

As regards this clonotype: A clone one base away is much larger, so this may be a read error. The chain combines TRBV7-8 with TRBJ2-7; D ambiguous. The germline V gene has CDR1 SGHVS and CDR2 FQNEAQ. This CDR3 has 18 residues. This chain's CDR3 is CASSLVSLGQSPSYEPYF. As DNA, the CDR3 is TGTGCCAGCAGCTTAGTTAGTCTCGGTCAGTCTCCCTCCTACGAGCCGTACTTC.

CDR3 sequence (DNA): TGTGCCAGCAGCTTAGGTTCGCTAGCGGGGGCAAAAAGGTACGAGCAGTACTTC. Translating it yields CASSLGSLAGAKRYEQYF. The rearrangement uses TRBV7-8 and TRBJ2-7; 10 bases agree with TRBD2. Germline V CDR1 and CDR2: SGHVS, FQNEAQ. The CDR3 has 18 amino acids. Trimming at V came to 1 base and at J to 4 bases, leaving 13 bases not matched to a gene.

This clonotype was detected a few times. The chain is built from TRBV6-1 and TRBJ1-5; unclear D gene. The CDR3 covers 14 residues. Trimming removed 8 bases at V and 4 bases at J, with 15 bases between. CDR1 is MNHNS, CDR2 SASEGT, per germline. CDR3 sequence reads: CASEGRTENQPQHF. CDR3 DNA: TGTGCCAGCGAGGGTCGGACTGAGAATCAGCCCCAGCATTTT.

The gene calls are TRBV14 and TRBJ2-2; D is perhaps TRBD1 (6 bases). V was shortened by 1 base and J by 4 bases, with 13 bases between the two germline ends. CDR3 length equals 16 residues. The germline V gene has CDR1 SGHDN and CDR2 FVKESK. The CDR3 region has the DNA TGTGCCAGCAGCCAAGCTCCAACAGGGTTCACCGGGGAGCTGTTTTTT. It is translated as CASSQAPTGFTGELFF.

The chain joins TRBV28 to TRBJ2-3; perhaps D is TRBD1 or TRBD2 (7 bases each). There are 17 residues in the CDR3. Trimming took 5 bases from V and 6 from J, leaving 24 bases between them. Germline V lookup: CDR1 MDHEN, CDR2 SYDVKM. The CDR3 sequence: CASSPRGAGEGADTQYF. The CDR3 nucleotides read TGTGCCAGCAGTCCCAGGGGGGCGGGAGAAGGGGCGGATACGCAGTATTTT.

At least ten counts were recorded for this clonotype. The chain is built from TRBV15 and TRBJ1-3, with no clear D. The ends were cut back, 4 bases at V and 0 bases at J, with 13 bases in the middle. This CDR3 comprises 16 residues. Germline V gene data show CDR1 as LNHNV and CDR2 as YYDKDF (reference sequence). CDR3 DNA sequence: TGTGCCACCAGCACACCGCCCAGCTTCTCTGGAAACACCATATATTTT. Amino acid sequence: CATSTPPSFSGNTIYF.

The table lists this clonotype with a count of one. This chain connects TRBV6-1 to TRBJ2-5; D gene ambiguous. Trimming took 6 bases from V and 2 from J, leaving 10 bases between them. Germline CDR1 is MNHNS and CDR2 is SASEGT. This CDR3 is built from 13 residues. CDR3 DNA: TGTGCCAGCAGCGACCCCATACAAGAGACCCAGTACTTC. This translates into CASSDPIQETQYF.

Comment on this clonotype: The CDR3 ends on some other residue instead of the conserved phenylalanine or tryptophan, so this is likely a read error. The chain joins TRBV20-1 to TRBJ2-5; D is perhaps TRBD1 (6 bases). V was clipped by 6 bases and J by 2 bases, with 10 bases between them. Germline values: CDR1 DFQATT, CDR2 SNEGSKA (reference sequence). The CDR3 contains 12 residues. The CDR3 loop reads CSARTAQETQYL. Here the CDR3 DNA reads TGCAGTGCGCGGACAGCTCAAGAGACCCAGTACCTC.

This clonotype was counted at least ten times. CDR3 nucleotides: TGTGCCAGCAGCAAGGGCAGGGACGAGCAGTACTTC. Translation gives CASSKGRDEQYF. V gene TRBV3-1 combines with J gene TRBJ2-7; weak D call: TRBD1 (5 bases). Germline CDR1 is LGHDT and CDR2 is YNNKEL (reference sequence). Trimming cost V 5 bases and J 5 bases, with 10 bases left between them. The CDR3 spans 12 residues.

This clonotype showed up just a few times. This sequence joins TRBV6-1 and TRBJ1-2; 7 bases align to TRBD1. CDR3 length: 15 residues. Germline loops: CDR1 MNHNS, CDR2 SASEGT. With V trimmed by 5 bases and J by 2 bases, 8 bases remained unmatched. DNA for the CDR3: TGTGCCAGCAGTCTTCCCCGGACAGGAAACTATGGCTACACCTTC. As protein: CASSLPRTGNYGYTF.

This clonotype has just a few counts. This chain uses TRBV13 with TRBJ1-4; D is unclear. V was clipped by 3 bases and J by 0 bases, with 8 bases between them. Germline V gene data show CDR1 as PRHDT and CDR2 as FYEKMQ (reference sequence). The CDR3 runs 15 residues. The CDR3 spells CASSLRRATNEKLFF. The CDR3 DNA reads TGTGCCAGCAGCTTGCGGCGAGCAACTAATGAAAAACTGTTTTTT.

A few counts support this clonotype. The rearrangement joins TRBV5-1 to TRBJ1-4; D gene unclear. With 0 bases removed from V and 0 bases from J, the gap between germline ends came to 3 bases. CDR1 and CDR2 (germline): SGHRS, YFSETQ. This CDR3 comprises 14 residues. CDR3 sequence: CASSLEATNEKLFF. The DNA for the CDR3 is TGCGCCAGCAGCTTGGAAGCAACTAATGAAAAACTGTTTTTT. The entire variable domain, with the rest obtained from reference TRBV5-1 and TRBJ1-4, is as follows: KAGVTQTPRYLIKTRGQQVTLSCSPISGHRSVSWYQQTPGQGLQFLFEYFSETQRNKGNFPGRFSGRQFSNSRSEMNVSTLELGDSALYLCASSLEATNEKLFFGSGTQLSVL.

CDR3 coding DNA: TGCGCCAGCAGCTCCCCGGGAGGAACTAATGAAAAACTGTTTTTT. This codes for CASSSPGGTNEKLFF. The chain carries TRBV5-1 and TRBJ1-4; the D is unclear. Per the germline V gene, CDR1 is SGHRS and CDR2 is YFSETQ. This CDR3 is built from 15 residues. V lost 3 bases to trimming and J lost 1 base, with 10 bases between them.

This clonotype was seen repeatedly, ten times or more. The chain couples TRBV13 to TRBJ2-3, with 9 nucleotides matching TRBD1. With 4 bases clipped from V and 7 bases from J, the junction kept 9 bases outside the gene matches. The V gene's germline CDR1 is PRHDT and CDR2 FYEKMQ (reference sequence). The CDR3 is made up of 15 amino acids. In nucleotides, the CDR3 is TGTGCCAGCAGCTCCTCAAAGGACAGGGGTAATACGCAGTATTTT. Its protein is CASSSSKDRGNTQYF.

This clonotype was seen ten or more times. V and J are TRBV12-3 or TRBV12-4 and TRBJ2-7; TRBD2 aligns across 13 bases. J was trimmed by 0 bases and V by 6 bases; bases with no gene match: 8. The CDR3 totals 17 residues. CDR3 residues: CASSPGLAGAVSYEQYF. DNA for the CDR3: TGTGCCAGCAGCCCCGGACTAGCGGGGGCCGTCTCCTACGAGCAGTACTTC.